This T cell receptor (beta chain) was found in a study of blood T cell repertoires in COVID-19. Trimming removed 5 bases at V and 3 bases at J, with 11 bases between. The CDR3 loop spans 14 amino acids. CDR1 and CDR2 from the germline V gene are WSHSY and SAAADI. Repertoires were generated with immunoSEQ multiplex PCR, while TCRdb's copy carries only in-frame clones and drops some. The profile shows some 150,000 clones, roughly 81% of them singletons. The sequenced sample consisted of peripheral blood. J is TRBJ1-5 and V is TRBV10-2; D call uncertain. The receptor's source is a human donor with acute or convalescent COVID-19. The donor label of this sample is uncertain. The CDR3 protein is CASSSTEYNQPQHF. DNA for the CDR3: TGCGCCAGCAGTTCGACTGAGTACAATCAGCCCCAGCATTTT.